The 9 T cell receptor beta chains reported below all come from one sample, sequenced in a study of shared T cell receptors in the human thymus. The table came from immunoSEQ multiplex PCR; TCRdb's copy has only in-frame clones and leaves some out. The sample shows under 450,000 clones, approximately 95% of them seen only once. Sequenced: thymocytes. These receptors all stem from a human donor.

The genes are TRBV28 and TRBJ2-2; 11 positions match TRBD2. Germline lookup yields CDR1 MDHEN and CDR2 SYDVKM. J lost 6 bases, V lost 6 bases, and 3 bases had no gene match. This CDR3 region has 14 residues. DNA for the CDR3: TGTGCCAGCAGCCAACTAGCGGGGGCCGGGGAGCTGTTTTTT. This gives the protein CASSQLAGAGELFF.

The rearrangement joins TRBV7-9 to TRBJ2-5; 7 bases agree with TRBD2. CDR3 length: 17 amino acids. Trimming at V came to 1 base and at J to 2 bases, leaving 10 bases not matched to a gene. Germline V gene lookup returns CDR1 SEHNR and CDR2 FQNEAQ (reference sequence). CDR3 nucleotides: TGTGCCAGCAGCTTAGTGTCCCGGGGAGCGGGGCAAGAGACCCAGTACTTC. Translating gives CASSLVSRGAGQETQYF.

The J gene is TRBJ2-5, the V gene TRBV18; D gene ambiguous. Trimming cost V 5 bases and J 1 base, with 11 bases left between them. Germline V gene sequence: CDR1 KGHSH, CDR2 LQKENI. The CDR3 sequence is 14 residues long. The CDR3 DNA sequence: TGTGCCAGCTCAGCCTCTCGCGGCCAAGAGACCCAGTACTTC. Translated: CASSASRGQETQYF. Full variable domain (missing parts from reference TRBV18 and TRBJ2-5): NAGVMQNPRHLVRRRGQEARLRCSPMKGHSHVYWYRQLPEEGLKFMVYLQKENIIDESGMPKERFSAEFPKEGPSILRIQQVVRGDSAAYFCASSASRGQETQYFGPGTRLLVL.

The rearrangement links TRBV7-2 to TRBJ2-7, with 10 bases fitting TRBD2. V trimming: 5 bases; J trimming: 5 bases; junction bases outside the gene matches: 9. Germline CDR1 is SGHTA and CDR2 is FQGNSA. The CDR3 runs 15 residues. The DNA for the CDR3 is TGTGCCAGCAGCCCACCGGGACTAGCGTCGCACGAGCAGTACTTC. Translated: CASSPPGLASHEQYF.

The V call is TRBV6-4, the J call TRBJ2-3; D ambiguous. Germline-derived CDR1 and CDR2 are MRHNA and SNTAGT. The CDR3 contains 15 residues. Trimming removed 2 bases at V and 0 bases at J, with 9 bases between. CDR3 loop: CASSDGFTSTDTQYF. In DNA, the CDR3 is TGTGCCAGCAGTGACGGATTTACTAGCACAGATACGCAGTATTTT.

The rearrangement uses TRBV27 and TRBJ2-3, with 15 nucleotides matching TRBD2. The CDR3 length is 16 residues. The junction had 3 bases not matched to a gene; V was cut back by 5 bases and J by 3 bases. Per the germline V gene, CDR1 is MNHEY and CDR2 is SMNVEV (reference sequence). The CDR3 DNA reads as TGTGCCAGCAGTGGGACTAGCGGGAGGAATACAGATACGCAGTATTTT. It translates to CASSGTSGRNTDTQYF.

The chain joins TRBV28 to TRBJ1-1, with a weak D call TRBD1 (6 bases). The CDR3 loop spans 14 amino acids. The germline gives CDR1 MDHEN, CDR2 SYDVKM. V was shortened by 8 bases and J by 4 bases, with 17 bases between the two germline ends. Here the CDR3 DNA reads TGTGCCAGCGGGGGCGAAGGGGGTTCCACTGAAGCTTTCTTT. Its protein is CASGGEGGSTEAFF. The variable domain in full, completed from reference TRBV28 and TRBJ1-1, reads DVKVTQSSRYLVKRTGEKVFLECVQDMDHENMFWYRQDPGLGLRLIYFSYDVKMKEKGDIPEGYSVSREKKERFSLILESASTNQTSMYLCASGGEGGSTEAFFGQGTRLTVV.

The chain combines TRBV28 with TRBJ1-2; D is uncertain. V gave up 6 bases and J gave up 8 bases, with 13 bases separating them. Germline V CDR1 and CDR2: MDHEN, SYDVKM. CDR3 length: 12 residues. CDR3 in DNA: TGTGCCAGCAGCCCTGGAGGGCGAGGCTACACCTTC. Translated, it gives CASSPGGRGYTF.

This sequence joins TRBV11-1 and TRBJ1-4; 9 nucleotides align to TRBD1. There are 17 residues in the CDR3. Germline V gene data show CDR1 as SGHAT and CDR2 as FQDESV (reference sequence). Trimming removed 4 bases from V and 3 bases from J; junction bases left unmatched: 9. Here the CDR3 reads CASSSIRTGESNEKLFF. DNA for the CDR3: TGTGCCAGCAGCTCAATAAGGACAGGGGAGTCTAATGAAAAACTGTTTTTT.